Detailed here is one T cell receptor (beta chain). This specimen belongs to a study of blood T cell repertoires in COVID-19. Turning to the study itself: COVID-19 samples from acute and convalescent phases originated in the United States, Italy and Spain.

The CDR3 consists of 15 residues. Germline assignment: CDR1 MRHNA and CDR2 SNTAGT. J was trimmed by 4 bases and V by 2 bases; bases with no gene match: 3. Some clones are missing from TCRdb's copy, which holds only in-frame ones; the method was immunoSEQ multiplex PCR. The sample holds tens of thousands of clones; 80% to 90% are singletons and the top ten take roughly 5%. Sequencing was done on a sample of peripheral blood. The receptor comes from a human donor in a cohort sampled during active COVID-19. The chain combines TRBV6-4 with TRBJ2-1; 9 nucleotides align to TRBD2. This CDR3 is CASSDETSGYNEQFF. The CDR3 DNA sequence: TGTGCCAGCAGTGACGAGACTAGCGGATACAATGAGCAGTTCTTC.